This passage covers 27 T cell receptor beta chains from one sample sequenced in a study of pediatric ulcerative colitis. Profiling relied on immunoSEQ multiplex PCR, and the TCRdb table lists in-frame clones only, not all of them. The data show tens of thousands of clones, with approximately 71% seen just once and under 10% held by the top ten. During colonoscopy, one to two rectal pinch biopsies were collected. The sequencing input was gut tissue. These receptors all stem from a boy aged 5 to 17 with severe ulcerative colitis.

The CDR3 reads CASSPGGSGSHNEQFF. As DNA, the CDR3 is TGTGCCAGCAGCCCCGGGGGGAGCGGGAGCCACAATGAGCAGTTCTTC. V is TRBV7-9 and J is TRBJ2-1, with TRBD2 matching 8 bases. After removal of 5 bases from V and 5 bases from J, the junction contained 11 bases not matched to a gene. The germline V gene has CDR1 SEHNR and CDR2 FQNEAQ (reference sequence). This CDR3 contains 16 residues.

This clone has only a few counts. The chain carries TRBV5-5 and TRBJ2-7; D gene ambiguous. V lost 6 bases and J 2 bases, leaving 9 bases between the germline ends. This CDR3 contains 12 residues. Germline-derived CDR1 and CDR2 are SGHKS and YYEKEE (reference sequence). CDR3: CASISGAYEQYF. Written as DNA, the CDR3 is TGTGCCAGCATCTCGGGTGCCTACGAGCAGTACTTC.

This clone was counted between two and nine times. This sequence joins TRBV5-6 and TRBJ2-1; 8 bases align to TRBD2. V shed 2 bases, J shed 4 bases, and the junction held 5 bases outside the gene matches. The CDR3 covers 15 residues. Germline CDR1 is SGHDT and CDR2 is YYEEEE. The CDR3 region is CASSLSGGHYNEQFF. In DNA form, the CDR3 reads TGTGCCAGCAGCTTAAGCGGGGGACATTACAATGAGCAGTTCTTC.

This chain connects TRBV6-4 to TRBJ2-1; D is perhaps TRBD1 or TRBD2 (5 bases each). Trimming stripped 6 bases from V and 9 bases from J, with 15 bases between. The CDR3 is 13 amino acids. From germline, CDR1 is MRHNA and CDR2 SNTAGT. DNA for the CDR3: TGTGCCAGCAGCAAAGACGAGAGGGGTGAGCAGTTCTTC. Its protein product is CASSKDERGEQFF.

The V and J genes are TRBV7-6 and TRBJ2-3; D is uncertain. CDR1 is SGHVS, CDR2 FNYEAQ, per germline. CDR3 length equals 12 residues. The V gene lost 2 bases and the J gene lost 5 bases, with 5 bases spanning the gap. The CDR3 spells CASSLFKDTQYF. DNA for the CDR3: TGTGCCAGCAGCTTATTCAAAGATACGCAGTATTTT.

This clone has only a few counts. The chain combines TRBV6-1 with TRBJ2-7; weak D call: TRBD1 (5 bases). The CDR3 has 14 residues. CDR1 MNHNS and CDR2 SASEGT come from the germline V gene. Trimming cost V 1 base and J 0 bases, with 7 bases left between them. In nucleotides, the CDR3 is TGTGCCAGCAGTGAAGGACAGAGCTCCTACGAGCAGTACTTC. Protein product: CASSEGQSSYEQYF.

The chain couples TRBV2 to TRBJ2-7; possible D gene TRBD2, 6 bases. This CDR3 has 14 amino acids. In germline, CDR1 is SNHLY, CDR2 FYNNEI. V shed 7 bases and J shed 1 base, with 14 bases lying between them. CDR3 in amino acids: CASTIRDSSYEQYF. The CDR3 region has the DNA TGTGCCAGCACCATCCGGGACTCATCCTACGAGCAGTACTTC.

Only one count was recorded for this clone. The rearrangement joins TRBV6-4 to TRBJ2-1; D may be TRBD1 (6 bases). The germline V gene encodes CDR1 MRHNA and CDR2 SNTAGT. There are 15 residues in the CDR3. V lost 0 bases to trimming and J lost 0 bases, with 6 bases between them. The CDR3 DNA reads as TGTGCCAGCAGTGACTCGGGACACTCCTACAATGAGCAGTTCTTC. As protein: CASSDSGHSYNEQFF.

The V call is TRBV18, the J call TRBJ1-1, with D unresolved. There are 15 residues in the CDR3. V was clipped by 6 bases and J by 2 bases, with 16 bases between them. The germline V gene has CDR1 KGHSH and CDR2 LQKENI. As DNA, the CDR3 is TGTGCCAGCTCCCTCGCCGCAGGCGTCAACACTGAAGCTTTCTTT. This encodes CASSLAAGVNTEAFF.

The chain couples TRBV7-2 to TRBJ2-1, with 8 bases that match TRBD2. The germline gives CDR1 SGHTA, CDR2 FQGNSA. CDR3 length: 17 residues. Germline trimming cut 3 bases from V and 0 bases from J; bases unmatched to any gene: 7. Written as DNA, the CDR3 is TGTGCCAGCAGCTTGGTAGCGGGATGGAGCTCCTACAATGAGCAGTTCTTC. It encodes CASSLVAGWSSYNEQFF.

V usage is TRBV30 and J usage is TRBJ1-5, with 10 nucleotides matching TRBD1. The CDR3 extends over 15 amino acids. Germline loops: CDR1 GTSNPN, CDR2 SVGIG (reference sequence). The ends lost 3 bases at V and 3 bases at J; junction bases unmatched: 5. The CDR3 protein is CAWSSRQGANQPQHF. The DNA for the CDR3 is TGTGCCTGGAGCTCCAGACAGGGGGCCAATCAGCCCCAGCATTTT. The variable domain in full, with the rest retrieved from reference TRBV30 and TRBJ1-5, is SQTIHQWPATLVQPVGSPLSLECTVEGTSNPNLYWYRQAAGRGLQLLFYSVGIGQISSEVPQNLSASRPQDRQFILSSKKLLLSDSGFYLCAWSSRQGANQPQHFGDGTRLSIL.

The V gene is TRBV9, the J gene TRBJ2-5, with TRBD2 as a possible D gene (6 bases). Trimming took 0 bases from V and 4 from J, leaving 10 bases between them. The CDR3 length is 14 residues. Germline V gene lookup returns CDR1 SGDLS and CDR2 YYNGEE. The DNA for the CDR3 is TGTGCCAGCAGCGTAGGTGGGGGGAGAGAGACCCAGTACTTC. It translates to CASSVGGGRETQYF.

CDR3 in DNA: TGTGCCATCACCCGGGACAGCCTGAACACTGAAGCTTTCTTT. Translation: CAITRDSLNTEAFF. V gene TRBV10-3 combines with J gene TRBJ1-1; TRBD1 matches 7 bases. Unmatched junction bases numbered 5, after V lost 7 bases and J lost 0 bases. CDR3 length: 14 amino acids. Germline CDR1 ENHRY, CDR2 SYGVKD.

The CDR3 DNA follows: TGTGCCAGCAGCTTGACGTGGGAGGGCCTGTACGAGCAGTACTTC. This encodes CASSLTWEGLYEQYF. This sequence joins TRBV5-4 and TRBJ2-7; 7 bases match TRBD2. The CDR3 sequence is 15 residues long. V was clipped by 1 base and J by 4 bases; unmatched bases: 8. CDR1 and CDR2 from the germline V gene are SGHNT and YYREEE (reference sequence).

This clone has just one count. V and J are TRBV15 and TRBJ1-3, with D unresolved. The CDR3 has 14 residues. CDR1 is LNHNV, CDR2 YYDKDF, per germline (reference sequence). V gave up 3 bases and J gave up 0 bases, with 6 bases separating them. CDR3 loop: CATSSEISGNTIYF. Written as DNA, the CDR3 is TGTGCCACCAGCAGCGAAATCTCTGGAAACACCATATATTTT.

The rearrangement uses TRBV5-6 and TRBJ2-3; D uncertain. CDR1 SGHDT and CDR2 YYEEEE come from the germline V gene. Trimming removed 3 bases at V and 0 bases at J, with 2 bases between. The CDR3 sequence is 12 residues long. This CDR3 is CASSYSTDTQYF. The CDR3 bases are TGTGCCAGCAGCTATAGCACAGATACGCAGTATTTT. The entire variable domain, with the rest obtained from reference TRBV5-6 and TRBJ2-3, is as follows: DAGVTQSPTHLIKTRGQQVTLRCSPKSGHDTVSWYQQALGQGPQFIFQYYEEEERQRGNFPDRFSGHQFPNYSSELNVNALLLGDSALYLCASSYSTDTQYFGPGTRLTVL.

This rearrangement joins TRBV7-4 to TRBJ2-7; D is ambiguous. The CDR3 has 15 amino acids. CDR1 and CDR2 from the germline V gene are SGHVT and SQSDAQ. Trimming took off 5 bases at V and 0 bases at J, with 14 bases between the two ends. CDR3 DNA sequence: TGTGCCAGCAGCCGCGACTGGCGGCCCTCCTACGAGCAGTACTTC. Residues: CASSRDWRPSYEQYF.

The chain has TRBV30 and TRBJ2-3, with D tentatively TRBD1 or TRBD2 (6 bases each). Germline V gene lookup returns CDR1 GTSNPN and CDR2 SVGIG (reference sequence). Trimming took 3 bases from V and 2 from J, leaving 15 bases between them. The length of the CDR3 is 15 residues. CDR3 amino acids: CAWRINWGATDTQYF. CDR3 bases: TGTGCCTGGAGGATAAATTGGGGGGCCACAGATACGCAGTATTTT.

The genes are TRBV7-9 and TRBJ1-2; TRBD1 aligns across 8 bases. J was trimmed by 8 bases and V by 5 bases; bases with no gene match: 16. This CDR3 comprises 16 residues. Germline CDR1 and CDR2: SEHNR and FQNEAQ (reference sequence). The CDR3 DNA reads as TGTGCCAGCAGCCTTCCGGGACAGGCCATTATTCGGGGCTACACCTTC. This translates into CASSLPGQAIIRGYTF. The full variable domain, rest sourced from reference TRBV7-9 and TRBJ1-2, is DTGVSQNPRHKITKRGQNVTFRCDPISEHNRLYWYRQTLGQGPEFLTYFQNEAQLEKSRLLSDRFSAERPKGSFSTLEIQRTEQGDSAMYLCASSLPGQAIIRGYTFGSGTRLTVV.

The chain combines TRBV5-3 with TRBJ2-3; 12 nucleotides agree with TRBD2. TRBV5-3 belongs to the ORF category, with a function that is uncertain. V was pared by 2 bases and J by 0 bases, with 16 bases of the junction left unmatched. The CDR3 has 21 amino acids. Here the CDR3 DNA reads TGTGCCAGAAGCTTAACAGGCTTTTTCGGGACTAGCGGGTTTAGCACAGATACGCAGTATTTT. Its translation is CARSLTGFFGTSGFSTDTQYF.

A few counts support this clone. The chain uses TRBV10-3 and TRBJ2-7; 8 bases agree with TRBD2. Germline assignment: CDR1 ENHRY and CDR2 SYGVKD. Trimming removed 7 bases from V and 2 bases from J; junction bases left unmatched: 7. The CDR3 sequence is 14 residues long. CDR3 nucleotides: TGTGCCATCAATTTCGGGGGGGCAACCTACGAGCAGTACTTC. It codes for CAINFGGATYEQYF.

This clone came up a few times. This CDR3 reads CASSFSAGGNEQYF. The CDR3, as DNA: TGTGCCAGCAGCTTCTCCGCGGGAGGGAACGAGCAGTACTTC. The V call is TRBV7-9, the J call TRBJ2-7; TRBD2 agrees at 9 bases. The germline V gene encodes CDR1 SEHNR and CDR2 FQNEAQ (reference sequence). The V and J ends lost 3 bases and 5 bases, in that order; junction bases with no gene match: 5. The CDR3 consists of 14 residues. The whole variable domain, filled in from reference TRBV7-9 and TRBJ2-7, reads DTGVSQNPRHKITKRGQNVTFRCDPISEHNRLYWYRQTLGQGPEFLTYFQNEAQLEKSRLLSDRFSAERPKGSFSTLEIQRTEQGDSAMYLCASSFSAGGNEQYFGPGTRLTVT.

This clone showed up just a few times. The chain is built from TRBV6-5 and TRBJ2-3; D remains unclear. This CDR3 has 15 residues. CDR1 is MNHEY and CDR2 is SVGAGI in the germline V gene. V gave up 4 bases and J gave up 0 bases, with 11 bases separating them. The CDR3 sequence is CASSSPSRSTDTQYF. The CDR3 DNA sequence: TGTGCCAGCAGTTCGCCCAGCAGGAGCACAGATACGCAGTATTTT.

This chain links TRBV7-9 with TRBJ2-1; D perhaps matches TRBD1 (6 bases). With 5 bases removed from V and 0 bases from J, the gap between germline ends came to 11 bases. Per germline, CDR1 SEHNR and CDR2 FQNEAQ (reference sequence). The CDR3 has 15 amino acids. In nucleotides, the CDR3 is TGTGCCAGCAGCACCCAGGGGAGCTCCTACAATGAGCAGTTCTTC. Encoded protein: CASSTQGSSYNEQFF.

Remarks on this clone: In the same sample, other DNA sequences code for this CDR3. DNA for the CDR3: TGTGCCAGCAGCGTCGGGACAGGCACAGATACGCAGTATTTT. Translating it yields CASSVGTGTDTQYF. The V gene is TRBV9, the J gene TRBJ2-3, with TRBD1 matching 7 bases. This CDR3 has 14 amino acids. Germline V gives CDR1 SGDLS, CDR2 YYNGEE. With 2 bases clipped from V and 1 base from J, the junction kept 1 base outside the gene matches.

The chain couples TRBV6-5 to TRBJ2-5; 8 bases map to TRBD2. The CDR3 runs 15 residues. The germline V gene has CDR1 MNHEY and CDR2 SVGAGI. J was trimmed by 2 bases and V by 0 bases; bases with no gene match: 2. The CDR3 region is CASSYSLAGQETQYF. The CDR3 DNA sequence: TGTGCCAGCAGTTACTCCTTAGCGGGACAAGAGACCCAGTACTTC.

This clone was found once. The rearrangement links TRBV15 to TRBJ1-1; D is unclear. Trimming took 4 bases from V and 1 from J, leaving 7 bases between them. Germline V gene lookup returns CDR1 LNHNV and CDR2 YYDKDF (reference sequence). This CDR3 region has 13 residues. Written as DNA, the CDR3 is TGTGCCACCAGCACCGCACCGAACACTGAAGCTTTCTTT. Translation gives CATSTAPNTEAFF.